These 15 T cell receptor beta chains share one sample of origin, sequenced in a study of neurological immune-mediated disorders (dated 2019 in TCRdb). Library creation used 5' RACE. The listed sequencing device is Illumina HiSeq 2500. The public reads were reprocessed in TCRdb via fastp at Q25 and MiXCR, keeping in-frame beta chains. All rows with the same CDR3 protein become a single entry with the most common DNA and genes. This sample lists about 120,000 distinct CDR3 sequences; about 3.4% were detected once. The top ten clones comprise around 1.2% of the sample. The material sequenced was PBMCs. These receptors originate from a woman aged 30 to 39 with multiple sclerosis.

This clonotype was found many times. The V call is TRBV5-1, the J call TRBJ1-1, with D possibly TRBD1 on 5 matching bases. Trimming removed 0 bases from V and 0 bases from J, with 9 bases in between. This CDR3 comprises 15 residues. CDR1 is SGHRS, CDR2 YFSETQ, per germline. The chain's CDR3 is CASSLGQKMNTEAFF. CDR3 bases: TGCGCCAGCAGCTTGGGACAGAAGATGAACACTGAAGCTTTCTTT.

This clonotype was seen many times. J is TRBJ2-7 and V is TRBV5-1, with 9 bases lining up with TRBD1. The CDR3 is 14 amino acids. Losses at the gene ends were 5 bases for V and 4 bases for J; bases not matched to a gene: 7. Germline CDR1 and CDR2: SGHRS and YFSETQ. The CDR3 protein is CASSIGTGRYEQYF. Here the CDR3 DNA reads TGCGCCAGCAGTATCGGGACAGGGCGATACGAGCAGTACTTC. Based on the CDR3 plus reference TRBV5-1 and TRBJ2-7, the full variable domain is KAGVTQTPRYLIKTRGQQVTLSCSPISGHRSVSWYQQTPGQGLQFLFEYFSETQRNKGNFPGRFSGRQFSNSRSEMNVSTLELGDSALYLCASSIGTGRYEQYFGPGTRLTVT.

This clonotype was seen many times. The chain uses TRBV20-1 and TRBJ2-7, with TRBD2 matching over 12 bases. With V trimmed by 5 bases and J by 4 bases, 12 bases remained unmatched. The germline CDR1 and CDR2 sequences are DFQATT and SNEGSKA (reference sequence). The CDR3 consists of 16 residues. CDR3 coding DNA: TGCAGTGCTCGTCGACTAGCGGGAGTTAACGGTTACGAGCAGTACTTC. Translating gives CSARRLAGVNGYEQYF.

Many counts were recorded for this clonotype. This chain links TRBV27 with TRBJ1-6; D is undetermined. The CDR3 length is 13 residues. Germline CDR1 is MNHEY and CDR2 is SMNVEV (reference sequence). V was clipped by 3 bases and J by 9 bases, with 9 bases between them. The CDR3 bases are TGTGCCAGCAGTTTGGACGTTGGTTCACCCCTCCACTTT. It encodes CASSLDVGSPLHF.

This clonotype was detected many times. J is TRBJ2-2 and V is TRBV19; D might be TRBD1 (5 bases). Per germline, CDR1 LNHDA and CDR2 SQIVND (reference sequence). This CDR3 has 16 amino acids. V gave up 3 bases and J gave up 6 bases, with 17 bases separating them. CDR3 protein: CASSMSDSVRAGELFF. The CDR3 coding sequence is TGTGCCAGTAGTATGAGTGACAGTGTACGGGCCGGGGAGCTGTTTTTT.

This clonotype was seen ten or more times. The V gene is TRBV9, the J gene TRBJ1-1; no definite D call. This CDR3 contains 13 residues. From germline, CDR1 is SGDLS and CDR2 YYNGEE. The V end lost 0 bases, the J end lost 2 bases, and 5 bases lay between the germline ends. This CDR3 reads CASSVEVNTEAFF. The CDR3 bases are TGTGCCAGCAGCGTAGAGGTAAACACTGAAGCTTTCTTT.

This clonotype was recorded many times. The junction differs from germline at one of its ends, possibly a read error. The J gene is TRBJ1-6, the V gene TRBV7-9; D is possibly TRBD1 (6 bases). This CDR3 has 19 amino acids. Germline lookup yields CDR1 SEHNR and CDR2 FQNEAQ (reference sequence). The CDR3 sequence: CASTLDHVGGSSYNSPLHF. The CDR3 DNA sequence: TGTGCCAGCACCTTAGATCACGTCGGGGGCAGCTCCTATAATTCACCCCTCCACTTT.

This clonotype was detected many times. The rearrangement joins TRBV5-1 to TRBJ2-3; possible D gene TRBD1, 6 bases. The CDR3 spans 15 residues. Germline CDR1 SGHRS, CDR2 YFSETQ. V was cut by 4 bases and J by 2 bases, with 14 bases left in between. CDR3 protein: CASSLGQLPTDTQYF. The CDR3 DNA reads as TGCGCCAGCAGCCTCGGACAGTTACCCACAGATACGCAGTATTTT. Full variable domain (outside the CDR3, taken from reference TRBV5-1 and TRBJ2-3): KAGVTQTPRYLIKTRGQQVTLSCSPISGHRSVSWYQQTPGQGLQFLFEYFSETQRNKGNFPGRFSGRQFSNSRSEMNVSTLELGDSALYLCASSLGQLPTDTQYFGPGTRLTVL.

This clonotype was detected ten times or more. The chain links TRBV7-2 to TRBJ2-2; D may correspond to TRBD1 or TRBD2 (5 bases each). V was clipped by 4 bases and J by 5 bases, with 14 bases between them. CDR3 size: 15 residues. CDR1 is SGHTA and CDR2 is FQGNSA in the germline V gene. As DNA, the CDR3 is TGTGCCAGCAGCTCCGGGACCTTCCCTACCGGGGAGCTGTTTTTT. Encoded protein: CASSSGTFPTGELFF.

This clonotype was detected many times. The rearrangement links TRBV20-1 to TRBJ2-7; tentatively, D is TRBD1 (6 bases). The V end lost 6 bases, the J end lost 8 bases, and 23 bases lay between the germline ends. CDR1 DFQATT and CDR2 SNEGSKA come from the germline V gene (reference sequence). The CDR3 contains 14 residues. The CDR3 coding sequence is TGCAGTGCGGGACAACAGGGTTTCCCTGTCAAGCAGTACTTC. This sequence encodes CSAGQQGFPVKQYF.

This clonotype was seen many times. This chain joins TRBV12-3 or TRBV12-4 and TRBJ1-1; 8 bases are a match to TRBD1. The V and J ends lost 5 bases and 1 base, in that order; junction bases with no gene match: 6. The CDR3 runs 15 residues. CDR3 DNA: TGTGCCAGCAGTCCGCGGACAGGGAGGAACACTGAAGCTTTCTTT. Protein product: CASSPRTGRNTEAFF.

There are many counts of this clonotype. This CDR3 reads CASSVRQGPIYNEQFF. In nucleotides, the CDR3 is TGTGCCAGCAGCGTTAGACAGGGGCCGATCTACAATGAGCAGTTCTTC. The genes are TRBV7-2 and TRBJ2-1, with 8 positions matching TRBD1. Germline V gives CDR1 SGHTA, CDR2 FQGNSA. This CDR3 region has 16 residues. The trim removed 5 bases at V and 3 bases at J, leaving 9 bases unmatched.

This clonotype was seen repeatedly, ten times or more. This CDR3 reads CASRKQLNTEAFF. The CDR3, as DNA: TGTGCCAGCAGGAAACAGCTGAACACTGAAGCTTTCTTT. J is TRBJ1-1 and V is TRBV6-5; D remains ambiguous. The CDR3 totals 13 residues. V lost 6 bases to trimming and J lost 0 bases, with 8 bases between them. Germline-derived CDR1 and CDR2 are MNHEY and SVGAGI.

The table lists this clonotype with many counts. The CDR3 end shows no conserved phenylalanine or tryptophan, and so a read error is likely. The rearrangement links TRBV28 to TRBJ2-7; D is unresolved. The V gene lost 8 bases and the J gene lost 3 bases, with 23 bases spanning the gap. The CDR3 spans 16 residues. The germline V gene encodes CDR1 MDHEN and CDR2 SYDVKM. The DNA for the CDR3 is TGTGCCAGCGGATCAACGCTCAAGATGTTAGGCTACGAGCAGTACATC. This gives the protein CASGSTLKMLGYEQYI.

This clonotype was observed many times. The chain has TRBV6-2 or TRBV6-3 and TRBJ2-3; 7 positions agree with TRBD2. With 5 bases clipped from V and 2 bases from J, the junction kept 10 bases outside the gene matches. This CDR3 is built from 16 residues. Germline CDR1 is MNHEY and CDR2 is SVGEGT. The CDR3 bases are TGTGCCAGCAGTCCGATTCTCCTAGCGGCCACAGATACGCAGTATTTT. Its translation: CASSPILLAATDTQYF.